A selection of T cell receptor beta chains follows, all from one sample in a study of early stage breast cancer tumors. Only in-frame clones appear in the TCRdb table, and some are missing; sequencing was by immunoSEQ multiplex PCR. There are a few thousand clones in the sample; 65% to 80% occur only once, and 26% lies in the top ten. Sequenced: normal breast tissue next to the tumor. These receptors all come from a person between 60 and 70 years old with breast cancer. The CDR3 runs from the conserved cysteine through the conserved F or W. Each record gives: CDR3 DNA, CDR3 protein, J gene, clone size, D gene, V gene. D genes are given only for firm matches. For some rows the clone size is stated as once, few or many, or as a class when expanded; others skip it.

DNA: TGTGCCACCAGCAGAGATGGGGCATGGGGCTACACCTTC
CDR3: CATSRDGAWGYTF
J: TRBJ1-2
size: .
D: .
V: TRBV15

DNA: TGTGCTAGTGGTTTGGTACCCCTTGGACTAGCGGGTGCCCCTATCGTTCTCTATGAGCAGTTCTTC
CDR3: CASGLVPLGLAGAPIVLYEQFF
J: TRBJ2-1
size: .
D: TRBD2
V: TRBV12-5

DNA: TGTGCCAGCAGTTACGAGCCGGGACTAGACACAGATACGCAGTATTTT
CDR3: CASSYEPGLDTDTQYF
J: TRBJ2-3
size: few
D: TRBD2
V: TRBV6-7

DNA: TGTGCCAGCAGGCACGAAGCGGAAGCTTTCTTT
CDR3: CASRHEAEAFF
J: TRBJ1-1
size: .
D: .
V: TRBV25-1

DNA: TGTGCCAGCAGCAGGGACAGGAAAACACGAAACGAAAAACTGTTTTTT
CDR3: CASSRDRKTRNEKLFF
J: TRBJ1-4
size: .
D: .
V: TRBV21-1

DNA: TGTGCCAGTAGTACTATAGCGGGAGACTACGAGCAGTACTTC
CDR3: CASSTIAGDYEQYF
J: TRBJ2-7
size: .
D: TRBD2
V: TRBV19

DNA: TGTGCCTGGAACGCAGGGATCGGCTACACCTTC
CDR3: CAWNAGIGYTF
J: TRBJ1-2
size: .
D: .
V: TRBV30

DNA: TGCGCCAGCAGCCCCACAGGGCCGGGTGGCTACACCTTC
CDR3: CASSPTGPGGYTF
J: TRBJ1-2
size: .
D: .
V: TRBV5-1

DNA: TGTGCCAGCGTCTCCGGGACTAGCGGGAACACCGGGGAGCTGTTTTTT
CDR3: CASVSGTSGNTGELFF
J: TRBJ2-2
size: .
D: TRBD2
V: TRBV4-2

DNA: TGTGCCAGTACCCTCGGCGGGGGTGGCTACACCTTC
CDR3: CASTLGGGGYTF
J: TRBJ1-2
size: few
D: .
V: TRBV19

DNA: TGTGCCAGCTCACCACCCATCCCGGGGTCGGCGGCTTTCTTT
CDR3: CASSPPIPGSAAFF
J: TRBJ1-1
size: .
D: .
V: TRBV18

DNA: TGTGCCAGCAGTTTGAGTCCGTCAAGCAATCAGCCCCAGCATTTT
CDR3: CASSLSPSSNQPQHF
J: TRBJ1-5
size: medium-sized
D: .
V: TRBV6-5

DNA: TGTGCCAGCAGTTTGGGTGACGGCAGGAGCTACGAGCAGTACTTC
CDR3: CASSLGDGRSYEQYF
J: TRBJ2-7
size: .
D: .
V: TRBV27